This T cell receptor (beta chain) was profiled in a study of T cells after yellow fever vaccination. Broader study findings: The study noted that FACS-sorted repertoires could contain abundant clonotypes contaminating from the bulk population.

This CDR3 comprises 15 residues. J was trimmed by 0 bases and V by 5 bases; bases with no gene match: 3. Germline CDR1 reads MNHNS; CDR2 reads SASEGT. TCRdb re-called the 5' RACE reads with MiXCR, one entry per CDR3 protein. The table has about 180,000 distinct CDR3 sequences, approximately 6.2% seen once. The table lists this clonotype with many counts. What it binds is not known. This clonotype was sampled from a man between 18 and 35 years old who received the YFV17D yellow fever vaccine. V gene TRBV6-1 combines with J gene TRBJ1-3; 8 bases are a match to TRBD1. The source was CD4+ T cells sorted from PBMCs, collected on the day of the first yellow fever vaccination. CDR3 sequence (DNA): TGTGCCAGCAGTCGGGACAGGATCTCTGGAAACACCATATATTTT. Translating it yields CASSRDRISGNTIYF.